Listed below are T cell receptor beta chains from one sample, sequenced in a study of blood T cells in healthy people across ages. TCRdb re-called the 5' RACE reads with MiXCR, one entry per CDR3 protein. The repertoire holds some 700,000 distinct CDR3 sequences, with 35% to 45% as singletons. Sequenced sample: blood. All receptors derive from a woman between 55 and 75 years old in good health. Each CDR3 is given with its conserved first and last residue. D genes are given only for firm matches. Only some rows state a clone size, as once, few, many or a class for expanded clones.

size: few
length: 14
D: TRBD2
J: TRBJ2-1
V: TRBV20-1
DNA: TGCAGTGCTGGACTAGCGGGCTCCTACAATGAGCAGTTCTTC
CDR3: CSAGLAGSYNEQFF

size: .
length: 13
D: .
J: TRBJ2-5
V: TRBV10-2
DNA: TGCGCCAGCAGTGGTTTAAGAGAAGAGACCCAGTACTTC
CDR3: CASSGLREETQYF

size: .
length: 15
D: .
J: TRBJ1-1
V: TRBV20-1
DNA: TGCAGTGCTCCCAGACAAGGGTCCATGAACACTGAAGCTTTCTTT
CDR3: CSAPRQGSMNTEAFF

size: .
length: 15
D: .
J: TRBJ1-2
V: TRBV7-9
DNA: TGTGCCAGCAGCTTAAAGGGCCTTGGGGCCCCAGGCTACACCTTC
CDR3: CASSLKGLGAPGYTF

size: .
length: 17
D: TRBD2
J: TRBJ2-3
V: TRBV6-2/TRBV6-3
DNA: TGTGCCAGCAGTTACTCGAAAGGGAGACTAGCGACAGATACGCAGTATTTT
CDR3: CASSYSKGRLATDTQYF

size: .
length: 14
D: .
J: TRBJ1-2
V: TRBV20-1
DNA: TGCAGTGCTAGAAATGACGGGTACCACTATGGCTACACCTTC
CDR3: CSARNDGYHYGYTF

size: .
length: 13
D: .
J: TRBJ1-2
V: TRBV30
DNA: TGTGCCTGGAGCAGGACAGCAAACTATGGCTACACCTTC
CDR3: CAWSRTANYGYTF

size: .
length: 15
D: TRBD2
J: TRBJ2-7
V: TRBV3-1
DNA: TGTGCCAGCAGCCAAGTTACCAGCGGGAGTGACGAGCAGTACTTC
CDR3: CASSQVTSGSDEQYF

size: many
length: 13
D: .
J: TRBJ2-5
V: TRBV25-1
DNA: TGTGCCAGCAGTGTGGGGACGTTGGAGACCCAGTACTTC
CDR3: CASSVGTLETQYF

size: .
length: 15
D: .
J: TRBJ2-7
V: TRBV3-1
DNA: TGTGCCAGCAGTCCCCAGCTGGGTTCCTACAATGAGCAGTACTTC
CDR3: CASSPQLGSYNEQYF

size: .
length: 13
D: TRBD2
J: TRBJ2-3
V: TRBV5-1
DNA: TGCGCCAGCCTTCAGCGGGAGGCAGATACGCAGTATTTT
CDR3: CASLQREADTQYF

size: .
length: 15
D: TRBD2
J: TRBJ2-5
V: TRBV28
DNA: TGTGCCAGCAGCCGAAGAGCGGGGGCTGTGGAGACCCAGTACTTC
CDR3: CASSRRAGAVETQYF

size: few
length: 20
D: TRBD2
J: TRBJ2-1
V: TRBV7-9
DNA: TGTGCCAGCAGCTCGCTGCCGGGACTAGCGGGAGGAGGCCCCTACAATGAGCAGTTCTTC
CDR3: CASSSLPGLAGGGPYNEQFF

size: few
length: 15
D: .
J: TRBJ2-5
V: TRBV12-3/TRBV12-4
DNA: TGTGCCAGCAGTTTAGGGGGACATAACAAAGAGACCCAGTACTTC
CDR3: CASSLGGHNKETQYF

size: once
length: 14
D: TRBD2
J: TRBJ2-1
V: TRBV12-3/TRBV12-4
DNA: TGTGCCAGCAGTCAACTAGCGGGGGGGCCTGAGCAGTTCTTC
CDR3: CASSQLAGGPEQFF

size: few
length: 12
D: .
J: TRBJ1-4
V: TRBV29-1
DNA: TGCAGCGCTGCCAGGCTAGGCGAAAAACTGTTTTTT
CDR3: CSAARLGEKLFF

size: .
length: 12
D: .
J: TRBJ1-1
V: TRBV7-9
DNA: TGTGCCAGCAGCTCAGCAGCTTCTGAAGCTTTCTTT
CDR3: CASSSAASEAFF

size: once
length: 15
D: TRBD2
J: TRBJ2-3
V: TRBV20-1
DNA: TGCAGTGCTAGGGCCGCTAGCGGTGTCACAGATACGCAGTATTTT
CDR3: CSARAASGVTDTQYF

size: .
length: 12
D: .
J: TRBJ2-3
V: TRBV20-1
DNA: TGCAGTGCTAGGTGGGGCACAGATACGCAGTATTTT
CDR3: CSARWGTDTQYF

size: few
length: 12
D: .
J: TRBJ1-1
V: TRBV27
DNA: TGTGCCAGCAGTCCAGGGTTGGCTGAAGCTTTCTTT
CDR3: CASSPGLAEAFF

size: .
length: 11
D: .
J: TRBJ2-1
V: TRBV3-1
DNA: TGTGCCAGCAGCCAAGGTCTTGAGCAGTTCTTC
CDR3: CASSQGLEQFF

size: .
length: 15
D: TRBD2
J: TRBJ2-5
V: TRBV6-6
DNA: TGTGCCAGCAGTTCACTACTAGCGGGAGTTAGTGAGCAGTACTTC
CDR3: CASSSLLAGVSEQYF

size: .
length: 13
D: .
J: TRBJ2-7
V: TRBV18
DNA: TGTGCCAGCGCACCGGGACAATCCTACGAGCAGTACTTC
CDR3: CASAPGQSYEQYF

size: .
length: 14
D: .
J: TRBJ2-1
V: TRBV18
DNA: TGTGCCAGCTCACCACCGATCCCCTATAATGAGCAGTTCTTC
CDR3: CASSPPIPYNEQFF

size: .
length: 15
D: TRBD2
J: TRBJ2-3
V: TRBV18
DNA: TGTGCCAGCCCGCACGGGACTAGCGGGTCAGATACGCAGTATTTT
CDR3: CASPHGTSGSDTQYF

size: .
length: 17
D: TRBD2
J: TRBJ2-3
V: TRBV9
DNA: TGTGCCAGCAGCGTAGCTTTACTAGCGACTAGCACAGATACGCAGTATTTT
CDR3: CASSVALLATSTDTQYF

size: few
length: 14
D: TRBD2
J: TRBJ2-7
V: TRBV27
DNA: TGTGCCAGCAGTTTATCAAGCGGGAAAACCGAGCAGTACTTC
CDR3: CASSLSSGKTEQYF

size: few
length: 12
D: .
J: TRBJ2-7
V: TRBV12-3/TRBV12-4
DNA: TGTGCCAGCAGTTTTCTCCGGGATGAGCAGTACTTC
CDR3: CASSFLRDEQYF

size: many
length: 13
D: .
J: TRBJ2-5
V: TRBV7-2
DNA: TGTGCCAGCAGCGACTGGGGCGCTACGGGGCAGTACTTC
CDR3: CASSDWGATGQYF

size: .
length: 13
D: .
J: TRBJ2-7
V: TRBV2
DNA: TGTGCCGGAACCGGGACATTTTCCTACGAGCAGTACTTC
CDR3: CAGTGTFSYEQYF

size: few
length: 17
D: .
J: TRBJ1-2
V: TRBV18
DNA: TGTGCCAGCTCACGCACGGAGGGACACGGTACCCGCGGTGGCTACACCTTC
CDR3: CASSRTEGHGTRGGYTF

size: once
length: 14
D: .
J: TRBJ1-2
V: TRBV20-1
DNA: TGCAGTGCTGGGGACCGGGCCCTTAACTATGGCTACACCTTC
CDR3: CSAGDRALNYGYTF

size: .
length: 16
D: .
J: TRBJ2-5
V: TRBV7-2
DNA: TGTGCCAGCAGCTTAGGAGTAGAGCGGGTCCAAGAGACCCAGTACTTC
CDR3: CASSLGVERVQETQYF

size: many
length: 16
D: .
J: TRBJ2-4
V: TRBV27
DNA: TGTGCCAGCAACCCCCGGCCCACCCTAGCCAAAAACATTCAGTACTTC
CDR3: CASNPRPTLAKNIQYF

size: .
length: 11
D: .
J: TRBJ2-7
V: TRBV29-1
DNA: TGCAGCGGGATTCACACTGGCGAGCAGTACTTC
CDR3: CSGIHTGEQYF

size: .
length: 15
D: TRBD1
J: TRBJ2-5
V: TRBV6-5
DNA: TGTGCCAGCAGTTATCGGGACAGGGTTGCCGAGACCCAGTACTTC
CDR3: CASSYRDRVAETQYF

size: few
length: 16
D: TRBD2
J: TRBJ2-1
V: TRBV7-3
DNA: TGTGCCAGCAGCCCCTTCGGACTAGCGGGAGGGTATGAGCAGTTCTTC
CDR3: CASSPFGLAGGYEQFF

size: .
length: 14
D: .
J: TRBJ2-1
V: TRBV3-1
DNA: TGTGCCAGCAGCCGCAGCGGCTACTACAATGAGCAGTTCTTC
CDR3: CASSRSGYYNEQFF

size: .
length: 13
D: .
J: TRBJ2-7
V: TRBV28
DNA: TGTGCCAGCAGTTTTAATGAGGGGTTCGAGCAGTACTTC
CDR3: CASSFNEGFEQYF

size: .
length: 12
D: .
J: TRBJ1-1
V: TRBV24-1
DNA: TGTGCCACCAGTCAGGAGAACACTGAAGCTTTCTTT
CDR3: CATSQENTEAFF

size: once
length: 13
D: .
J: TRBJ1-3
V: TRBV19
DNA: TGTGCCAGTAGTCACGGCGGTGGAAACACCATATATTTT
CDR3: CASSHGGGNTIYF

size: once
length: 15
D: TRBD2
J: TRBJ2-1
V: TRBV12-3/TRBV12-4
DNA: TGTGCCAGCAGTCCTAGCGGGGGGCCTACGAATGAGCAGTTCTTC
CDR3: CASSPSGGPTNEQFF

size: .
length: 14
D: TRBD1
J: TRBJ2-5
V: TRBV7-2
DNA: TGTGCCAGCAGCTTCGACAGGGCATGGGAGACCCAGTACTTC
CDR3: CASSFDRAWETQYF

size: .
length: 14
D: TRBD1
J: TRBJ1-2
V: TRBV6-6
DNA: TGTGCCAGCAGTTCCGGGACAGGGCTACCGGGCTACACCTTC
CDR3: CASSSGTGLPGYTF

size: many
length: 12
D: .
J: TRBJ1-2
V: TRBV10-3
DNA: TGTGCCATCAGTGAGCTTGGACAGCACTACACCTTC
CDR3: CAISELGQHYTF

size: .
length: 13
D: TRBD1
J: TRBJ2-1
V: TRBV20-1
DNA: TGCAGTGCTACACTAACCGGGACAGGCGAGCAGTTCTTC
CDR3: CSATLTGTGEQFF

size: .
length: 13
D: TRBD1
J: TRBJ2-4
V: TRBV7-9
DNA: TGTGCCAGCAGCCGAACCAGGGGGACCATTCAGTACTTC
CDR3: CASSRTRGTIQYF

size: .
length: 14
D: .
J: TRBJ1-2
V: TRBV24-1
DNA: TGTGCCACCAGTGATCACCCGCGTAACTATGGCTTCACCTTC
CDR3: CATSDHPRNYGFTF